These 29 T cell receptor beta chains came from one sample sequenced in a study of cytomegalovirus exposure and HLA in healthy donors. PCR employed 60 Vbeta and 13 Jbeta primers. Data came from immunoSEQ multiplex PCR; TCRdb stores just in-frame clones and leaves some out. The data hold 140,000 to 150,000 clones, with roughly 80% observed a single time. Material: PBMCs. Receptors were obtained from a female donor in good health and CMV-seronegative.

The chain employs TRBV7-9 and TRBJ1-1, with D possibly matching TRBD1 (5 bases). Trimming stripped 1 base from V and 1 base from J, with 13 bases between. Germline values: CDR1 SEHNR, CDR2 FQNEAQ (reference sequence). CDR3 length equals 16 residues. The CDR3 reads CASSLDMQGGNTEAFF. The CDR3 DNA sequence: TGTGCCAGCAGCTTAGATATGCAGGGAGGGAACACTGAAGCTTTCTTT.

V usage is TRBV28 and J usage is TRBJ1-4, with 7 nucleotides matching TRBD1. The CDR3 runs to 14 residues. J gave up 3 bases and V 8 bases, and 6 bases lay outside the gene matches. Germline V gene sequence: CDR1 MDHEN, CDR2 SYDVKM. The CDR3 nucleotides read TGTGCCAGCCGCGAGGGGGCAGCTAATGAAAAACTGTTTTTT. The encoded protein is CASREGAANEKLFF.

The rearrangement joins TRBV11-2 to TRBJ2-1, with 9 nucleotides matching TRBD2. V lost 0 bases and J lost 4; bases outside the gene matches: 10. CDR1 is SGHAT and CDR2 is FQNNGV in the germline V gene. CDR3 length equals 18 residues. CDR3 region: CASSLDPRREGRYNEQFF. As DNA, the CDR3 is TGTGCCAGCAGCTTAGACCCACGGCGGGAGGGCCGTTACAATGAGCAGTTCTTC. Filled out from reference TRBV11-2 and TRBJ2-1, the complete variable domain reads EAGVAQSPRYKIIEKRQSVAFWCNPISGHATLYWYQQILGQGPKLLIQFQNNGVVDDSQLPKDRFSAERLKGVDSTLKIQPAKLEDSAVYLCASSLDPRREGRYNEQFFGPGTRLTVL.

This clone was observed a few times. The rearrangement joins TRBV5-4 to TRBJ1-1, with D tentatively TRBD1 (6 bases). CDR1 and CDR2 (germline): SGHNT, YYREEE (reference sequence). CDR3 length equals 16 residues. V lost 4 bases to trimming and J lost 4 bases, with 20 bases between them. The CDR3 bases are TGTGCCAGCAGCACCTGGAGCCGGGGCAGGGGCACTGAAGCTTTCTTT. This codes for CASSTWSRGRGTEAFF.

The rearrangement links TRBV5-1 to TRBJ2-3, with 8 bases identical to TRBD1. Germline lookup yields CDR1 SGHRS and CDR2 YFSETQ. J lost 8 bases, V lost 0 bases, and 8 bases had no gene match. This CDR3 contains 15 residues. Written as DNA, the CDR3 is TGCGCCAGCAGCTTGGCAGGGGGCGCAAAGGGTACGCAGTATTTT. It is translated as CASSLAGGAKGTQYF.

This chain uses TRBV11-2 with TRBJ2-1; 10 nucleotides agree with TRBD2. The ends lost 1 base at V and 3 bases at J; junction bases unmatched: 3. This CDR3 is built from 16 residues. CDR1 and CDR2 from the germline V gene are SGHAT and FQNNGV. CDR3 sequence: CASSLGSGRVYNEQFF. The CDR3, as DNA: TGTGCCAGCAGCTTAGGCAGCGGGAGGGTCTACAATGAGCAGTTCTTC.

The CDR3 loop reads CASSLGVGGGDGYTF. The CDR3 bases are TGCGCCAGCAGCTTGGGAGTCGGGGGGGGTGATGGCTACACCTTC. The V gene is TRBV5-1, the J gene TRBJ1-2, with D maybe TRBD1 (5 bases). The CDR3 consists of 15 residues. The V gene's germline CDR1 is SGHRS and CDR2 YFSETQ. V was shortened by 0 bases and J by 6 bases, with 15 bases between the two germline ends.

The J gene is TRBJ1-1, the V gene TRBV5-1; no firm D call. Trimming removed 2 bases from V and 1 base from J, with 12 bases in between. The CDR3 covers 15 residues. In germline, CDR1 is SGHRS, CDR2 YFSETQ. Here the CDR3 reads CASSFMGPRNTEAFF. In DNA form, the CDR3 reads TGCGCCAGCAGCTTCATGGGCCCAAGGAACACTGAAGCTTTCTTT.

The chain joins TRBV6-1 to TRBJ2-5, with TRBD2 matching over 8 bases. Losses at the gene ends were 7 bases for V and 5 bases for J; bases not matched to a gene: 12. The germline V gene has CDR1 MNHNS and CDR2 SASEGT. This CDR3 region has 15 residues. CDR3 in amino acids: CASTRGSGGAETQYF. The CDR3 bases are TGTGCCAGCACTAGAGGGTCCGGGGGGGCTGAGACCCAGTACTTC.

The chain joins TRBV7-8 to TRBJ1-5; D is unclear. Per germline, CDR1 SGHVS and CDR2 FQNEAQ. Trimming took 5 bases from V and 0 from J, leaving 2 bases between them. CDR3 length: 12 residues. In DNA form, the CDR3 reads TGTGCCAGCAGCCTTAGCAATCAGCCCCAGCATTTT. The encoded protein is CASSLSNQPQHF.

The rearrangement uses TRBV7-9 and TRBJ1-2; D is possibly TRBD1 (5 bases). The CDR3 is 15 residues long. The V gene lost 5 bases and the J gene lost 4 bases, with 17 bases spanning the gap. CDR1 and CDR2 (germline): SEHNR, FQNEAQ (reference sequence). Here the CDR3 DNA reads TGTGCCAGCAGCCGGGACTCCAGATCGGGCTATGGCTACACCTTC. It yields the protein CASSRDSRSGYGYTF.

The sample holds a few counts of this clone. CDR3 nucleotides: TGTGCCAGCAGCACGGGACAGGCGACTGAAGCTTTCTTT. Its protein product is CASSTGQATEAFF. The rearrangement joins TRBV5-4 to TRBJ1-1; 8 positions agree with TRBD1. CDR3 length equals 13 residues. With V trimmed by 4 bases and J by 5 bases, 4 bases remained unmatched. The germline gives CDR1 SGHNT, CDR2 YYREEE (reference sequence).

This sequence joins TRBV10-3 and TRBJ2-3; 10 bases are a match to TRBD2. The V gene end was trimmed by 10 bases and the J gene end by 2 bases; junction bases not matched to a gene: 9. The CDR3 is 15 amino acids. Germline V lookup: CDR1 ENHRY, CDR2 SYGVKD. CDR3 loop: CATQSGRVYTDTQYF. In DNA, the CDR3 is TGTGCCACTCAAAGCGGGAGGGTTTACACAGATACGCAGTATTTT.

In this sample, this clone turned up once. V is TRBV2 and J is TRBJ1-1; 9 bases are a match to TRBD1. Germline V gene lookup returns CDR1 SNHLY and CDR2 FYNNEI. V gave up 7 bases and J gave up 6 bases; unmatched junction bases: 6. CDR3 length equals 13 residues. This CDR3 reads CASTRTGVAEAFF. Here the CDR3 DNA reads TGTGCCAGCACTAGGACAGGGGTTGCTGAAGCTTTCTTT.

This chain connects TRBV28 to TRBJ2-7, with TRBD1 matching over 10 bases. The CDR3 is made up of 15 amino acids. V lost 4 bases, J lost 3 bases, and 6 bases stayed unmatched. Germline CDR1 is MDHEN and CDR2 is SYDVKM. The CDR3 nucleotides are TGTGCCAGCAGTTCCCCGTGGACAGGGGGCTACGAGCAGTACTTC. Its protein is CASSSPWTGGYEQYF.

V is TRBV6-1 and J is TRBJ1-1; D might be TRBD1 (6 bases). The CDR3 consists of 12 residues. In germline, CDR1 is MNHNS, CDR2 SASEGT. The V end was cut by 10 bases, the J end by 4 bases, with 13 bases between. The CDR3 region is CAIWTVPTEAFF. DNA of the CDR3: TGTGCCATCTGGACAGTCCCCACTGAAGCTTTCTTT.

The rearrangement joins TRBV14 to TRBJ2-5, with D hard to call. Trimming stripped 5 bases from V and 5 bases from J, with 12 bases between. Germline V gene sequence: CDR1 SGHDN, CDR2 FVKESK. CDR3 size: 13 residues. In nucleotides, the CDR3 is TGTGCCAGCAGCTCAACAGTCCGGGAGACCCAGTACTTC. Encoded protein: CASSSTVRETQYF.

The V and J genes are TRBV30 and TRBJ1-1; TRBD1 matches at 7 bases. The CDR3 length is 12 residues. Unmatched junction bases numbered 7, after V lost 4 bases and J lost 8 bases. Germline V CDR1 and CDR2: GTSNPN, SVGIG (reference sequence). CDR3 loop: CAWKQGGVEAFF. Written as DNA, the CDR3 is TGTGCCTGGAAGCAGGGGGGAGTCGAAGCTTTCTTT.

The chain has TRBV27 and TRBJ1-2, with D perhaps TRBD1 (6 bases). Trimming took 6 bases from V and 8 from J, leaving 28 bases between them. This CDR3 has 17 amino acids. CDR1 is MNHEY and CDR2 is SMNVEV in the germline V gene (reference sequence). DNA for the CDR3: TGTGCCAGCAGGCGGACCGGGGATGGACAGAAAAATACCGGCTACACCTTC. Amino acid sequence: CASRRTGDGQKNTGYTF.

Only one count was recorded for this clone. This chain uses TRBV2 with TRBJ2-4, with 11 positions matching TRBD1. Germline values: CDR1 SNHLY, CDR2 FYNNEI. With 6 bases clipped from V and 6 bases from J, the junction kept 4 bases outside the gene matches. The CDR3 totals 14 residues. As DNA, the CDR3 is TGTGCCAGCAGGACGGGGACAGGGGGAAACATTCAGTACTTC. This encodes CASRTGTGGNIQYF.

This CDR3 reads CASSTAGVLTDTQYF. The CDR3 coding sequence is TGCGCCAGCAGCACAGCGGGAGTGTTAACAGATACGCAGTATTTT. The chain recombines TRBV5-1 with TRBJ2-3, with 8 bases aligning to TRBD2. V trimming: 4 bases; J trimming: 3 bases; junction bases outside the gene matches: 7. CDR1 is SGHRS and CDR2 is YFSETQ in the germline V gene. CDR3 length: 15 amino acids.

The rearrangement uses TRBV15 and TRBJ2-2; 10 positions match TRBD1. Looked up from germline, CDR1 is LNHNV and CDR2 is YYDKDF (reference sequence). The CDR3 covers 15 residues. After removal of 9 bases from V and 4 bases from J, the junction contained 8 bases not matched to a gene. In DNA, the CDR3 is TGTGCCACGCGCCGCGACAGGGGGCTCACCGGGGAGCTGTTTTTT. The encoded protein is CATRRDRGLTGELFF.

The table lists this clone with a few counts. The J gene is TRBJ1-2, the V gene TRBV5-1; possibly TRBD1 for D (5 bases). The CDR3 covers 14 residues. Germline CDR1 and CDR2: SGHRS and YFSETQ. Trimming shortened V by 5 bases and J by 2 bases, and 13 bases separated the two germline ends. The CDR3 region is CASSRTQLNYGYTF. The CDR3 bases are TGCGCCAGCAGTCGGACACAGTTAAACTATGGCTACACCTTC.

This chain joins TRBV5-1 and TRBJ2-3; 7 nucleotides match TRBD2. The CDR3 extends over 15 amino acids. The V segment lost 5 bases and the J segment 2 bases; nucleotides outside the gene matches: 8. Germline loops: CDR1 SGHRS, CDR2 YFSETQ. The DNA of the CDR3 is TGCGCCAGCAGTAACAGCGGGATCGACACAGATACGCAGTATTTT. Translation: CASSNSGIDTDTQYF.

The chain joins TRBV6-6 to TRBJ1-5; D not certain. This CDR3 is 13 amino acids long. The V end lost 6 bases, the J end lost 0 bases, and 6 bases lay between the germline ends. The germline V gene has CDR1 MNHNY and CDR2 SVGAGI (reference sequence). This chain's CDR3 is CASRQYSNQPQHF. CDR3 DNA sequence: TGTGCCAGCAGGCAGTATAGCAATCAGCCCCAGCATTTT.

The chain uses TRBV28 and TRBJ1-5, with a weak D call TRBD1 (5 bases). CDR1 is MDHEN, CDR2 SYDVKM, per germline. The CDR3 has 11 amino acids. Trimming stripped 6 bases from V and 11 bases from J, with 11 bases between. CDR3 in amino acids: CASRKVGAQHF. The CDR3 DNA reads TGTGCCAGCAGGAAAGTAGGGGCCCAGCATTTT.

This clone was observed a single time. The identical CDR3 is also encoded by other nucleotide sequences in the sample. This chain uses TRBV6-1 with TRBJ2-2; TRBD2 aligns across 7 bases. Germline loops: CDR1 MNHNS, CDR2 SASEGT. V was clipped by 9 bases and J by 5 bases; unmatched bases: 6. The CDR3 length is 13 residues. CDR3 bases: TGTGCCAGACGGGACGGGGGGACCGGGGAGCTGTTTTTT. Its protein is CARRDGGTGELFF.

The chain joins TRBV6-1 to TRBJ1-2, with 12 bases fitting TRBD1. The CDR3 runs 13 residues. Unmatched junction bases numbered 5, after V lost 8 bases and J lost 7 bases. Germline V gives CDR1 MNHNS, CDR2 SASEGT. The CDR3 nucleotides read TGTGCCAGCCGGGGACAGGGGGCGCTTGGCTACACCTTC. Translation gives CASRGQGALGYTF.

This chain links TRBV7-2 with TRBJ2-1; 13 bases agree with TRBD2. This CDR3 contains 19 residues. From germline, CDR1 is SGHTA and CDR2 FQGNSA. J lost 2 bases, V lost 2 bases, and 9 bases had no gene match. CDR3 coding DNA: TGTGCCAGCAGCTTACGAACTAGCGGGGGGGCGAGCGCCTACAATGAGCAGTTCTTC. Protein: CASSLRTSGGASAYNEQFF.